The entry that follows covers one T cell receptor (beta chain) sequence. Its antigen is as yet unknown. Clones were read by immunoSEQ multiplex PCR, and TCRdb kept only the in-frame ones, dropping some. The sample has about 59,000 clones, roughly 85% seen once. The sample belongs to a study of CD4 T cells in relation to SARS-CoV-2 and coronaviruses. The germline CDR1 and CDR2 sequences are SGHRS and YFSETQ. This CDR3 is built from 16 residues. J was trimmed by 5 bases and V by 4 bases; bases with no gene match: 10. CD4+ T cells from unexposed donors were obtained before the COVID-19 pandemic (2011-2018). Study observations and caveats: Approximately 65% of donors had memory CD4+ clonotypes crossrecognizing SARS-CoV-2 and common cold coronavirus spike. Monoreactive clones expanded significantly more to SARS-CoV-2 than crossreactive clones did. The cross-reactivity analysis covered only spike protein, not other viral proteins. Memory recall responses, not primary responses primed in culture, are what the assay detects.

The chain carries TRBV5-1 and TRBJ2-5, with TRBD2 matching over 11 bases. The TCR originated in a human donor in good health. Sequencing was done on a sample of memory CD4+ T cells from PBMCs. The CDR3 DNA reads TGCGCCAGCAGCGGGGGAGTTTCTAGCGGGAGGGAGACCCAGTACTTC. It is translated as CASSGGVSSGRETQYF.